This entry features one TCR beta chain sequence. The beta constant-region primer was an equimolar mix of two oligonucleotides covering TRBC1 and TRBC2. TCRdb used MiXCR to reprocess the UMI-ligation and nested PCR reads, holding one entry per CDR3 protein. Altogether 130,000 to 150,000 distinct CDR3 sequences are present, about a sixth being singletons, with the ten largest covering roughly 0.13%. This sample was included in a study of naive and memory T cell subsets. The V segment lost 5 bases and the J segment 6 bases; nucleotides outside the gene matches: 10. The CDR3 runs to 15 residues. The receptor was derived from a human donor in good health. Sequences were obtained from naive CD4+ T cells from blood. V gene TRBV12-3 or TRBV12-4 combines with J gene TRBJ2-7; TRBD2 matches 10 bases. CDR3 sequence (DNA): TGTGCCAGCAGTCTTTACTCTAGCGGGAGCTCCGAGCAGTACTTC. Its translation: CASSLYSSGSSEQYF.